This entry describes one T cell receptor (beta chain). Its antigen is not identified. J gave up 5 bases and V 8 bases, and 12 bases lay outside the gene matches. Germline V lookup: CDR1 DFQATT, CDR2 SNEGSKA (reference sequence). This CDR3 region has 14 residues. This sample was included in a study of regulatory T cells in long-lasting Graves disease. Time point given: persistent/refractory GD, antithyroid drugs over 5 years with positive TRAb. Scientists built the TCR library using RNA that was extracted from PBMCs. Study outcomes and limitations: TCR diversity was lower in persistent than newly diagnosed Graves' disease.

Relying on iRepertoire HTBI primers and Arm-PCR of CDR3 regions, the team built TCR beta libraries. Each CDR3 protein is one row after TCRdb ran MiXCR on the multiplex PCR reads. The sample lists approximately 400,000 distinct CDR3 sequences; under 25% were seen once. This specimen consisted of peripheral blood mononuclear cells (PBMCs), obtained when the disease was refractory, from a patient treated with antithyroid drugs. This receptor was identified in a female donor with Graves disease. V and J are TRBV20-1 and TRBJ1-3; 7 positions match TRBD1. This CDR3 reads CSTQFTGQRNTIYF. The CDR3 DNA sequence: TGCAGTACCCAGTTTACGGGACAGAGAAACACCATATATTTT.